Only a few counts were recorded for the clone carrying this T cell receptor beta chain. Its antigen is not known. These data originate in a study of human T cells and chemical hapten exposure. Background on the study: Patients, largely female, had alopecia areata, totalis or universalis.

This CDR3 is 13 amino acids long. V shed 0 bases and J shed 4 bases, with 6 bases lying between them. The germline gives CDR1 SGHTA, CDR2 FQGNSA. General study findings and limits: Clustering by CDR3 similarity yielded significantly more large clusters from expanded TCRs than controls.

The time point here: pre-sensitization, week 0. Treatment meaning: therapeutic diphenylcyclopropenone sensitization with weekly scalp DPC. Sequencing started from total RNA isolated from unfractionated whole blood. MiXCR, applied by TCRdb to the RACE reads, yields one record per CDR3 protein. The sample consists of some 74,000 distinct CDR3 sequences, approximately 15% of them appearing once. This sequence originates from a woman aged 50 to 60 with alopecia areata. Some clones in this sample may be carry-over from other donors' samples. This specimen was whole blood, taken in connection with sensitization to the hapten diphenylcyclopropenone (DPC). The chain couples TRBV7-2 to TRBJ1-2; D is unclear. The DNA of the CDR3 is TGTGCCAGCAGCTTAGCCACTGGCTATGGCTACACCTTC. This sequence encodes CASSLATGYGYTF.